This TCR beta chain was obtained from a study of cytomegalovirus exposure and HLA in healthy donors. Study in general: Samples from HLA-typed donors yielded about 85 million unique TCRs in an early data release. Study-level findings and limits: Later work found that TCR association rates differed between HLA loci; DRB1 had the most and HLA-C the fewest.

The CDR3 extends over 15 amino acids. Germline V gene lookup returns CDR1 MGHRA and CDR2 YSYEKL. V lost 4 bases to trimming and J lost 2 bases; unmatched junction nucleotides: 4. In this sample, this clone turned up once. Its antigen is as yet unknown. With 60 Vbeta and 13 Jbeta primers, the PCR was carried out. Generated by immunoSEQ multiplex PCR, the TCRdb table keeps only in-frame clones and is missing some. The table records over 150,000 clones, 82% of them present only once. Sequencing was performed on PBMCs. This sequence was found in a girl aged 2 to 10 in good health and CMV-seropositive. This chain joins TRBV4-1 and TRBJ2-2, with 7 positions matching TRBD1. The CDR3 here is CASSRGQDNTGELFF. CDR3 nucleotide sequence: TGCGCCAGCAGCCGTGGACAGGATAACACCGGGGAGCTGTTTTTT.